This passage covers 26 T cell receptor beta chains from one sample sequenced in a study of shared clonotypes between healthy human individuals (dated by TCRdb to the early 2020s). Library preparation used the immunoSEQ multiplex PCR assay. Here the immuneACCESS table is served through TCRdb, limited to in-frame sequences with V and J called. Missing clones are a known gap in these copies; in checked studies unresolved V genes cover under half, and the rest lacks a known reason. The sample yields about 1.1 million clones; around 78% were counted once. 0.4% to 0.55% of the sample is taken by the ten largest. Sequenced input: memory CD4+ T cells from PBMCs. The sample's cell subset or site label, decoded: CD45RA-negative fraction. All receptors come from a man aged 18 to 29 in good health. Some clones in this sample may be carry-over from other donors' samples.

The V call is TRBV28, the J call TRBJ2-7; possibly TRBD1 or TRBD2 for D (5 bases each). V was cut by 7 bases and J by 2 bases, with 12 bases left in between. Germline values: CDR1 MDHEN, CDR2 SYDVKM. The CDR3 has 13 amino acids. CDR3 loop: CASKGSVTYEQYF. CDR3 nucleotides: TGTGCCAGCAAGGGGAGTGTCACCTACGAGCAGTACTTC.

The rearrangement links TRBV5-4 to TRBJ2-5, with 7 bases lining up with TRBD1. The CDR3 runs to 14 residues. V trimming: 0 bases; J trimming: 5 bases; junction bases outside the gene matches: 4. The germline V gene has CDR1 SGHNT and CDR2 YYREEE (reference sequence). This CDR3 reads CASSLAQGMETQYF. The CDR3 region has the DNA TGTGCCAGCAGCTTGGCACAGGGGATGGAGACCCAGTACTTC.

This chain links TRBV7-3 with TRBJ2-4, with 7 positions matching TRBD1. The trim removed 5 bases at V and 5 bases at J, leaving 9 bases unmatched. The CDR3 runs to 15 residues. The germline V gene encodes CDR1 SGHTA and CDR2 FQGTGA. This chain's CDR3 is CASSEQGLPQNIQYF. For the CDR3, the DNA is TGTGCCAGCAGCGAACAGGGGCTCCCCCAAAACATTCAGTACTTC.

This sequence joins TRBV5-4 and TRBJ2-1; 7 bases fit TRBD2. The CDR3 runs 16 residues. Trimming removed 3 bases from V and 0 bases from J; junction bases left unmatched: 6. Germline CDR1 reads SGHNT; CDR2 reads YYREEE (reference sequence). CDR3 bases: TGTGCCAGCAGCTCTGGGAGGGGAGGCTCCTACAATGAGCAGTTCTTC. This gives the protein CASSSGRGGSYNEQFF.

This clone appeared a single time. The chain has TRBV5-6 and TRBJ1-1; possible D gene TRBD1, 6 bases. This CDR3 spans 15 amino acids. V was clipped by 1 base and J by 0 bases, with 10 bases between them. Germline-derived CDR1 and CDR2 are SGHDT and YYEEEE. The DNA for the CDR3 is TGTGCCAGCAGCTTGTGGTCAGGGGTGAACACTGAAGCTTTCTTT. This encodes CASSLWSGVNTEAFF.

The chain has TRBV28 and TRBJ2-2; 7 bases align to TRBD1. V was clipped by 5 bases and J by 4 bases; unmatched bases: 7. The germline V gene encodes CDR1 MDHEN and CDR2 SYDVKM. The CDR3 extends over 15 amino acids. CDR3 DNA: TGTGCCAGCAGTCGACAGGGTAGGGGCACCGGGGAGCTGTTTTTT. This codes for CASSRQGRGTGELFF.

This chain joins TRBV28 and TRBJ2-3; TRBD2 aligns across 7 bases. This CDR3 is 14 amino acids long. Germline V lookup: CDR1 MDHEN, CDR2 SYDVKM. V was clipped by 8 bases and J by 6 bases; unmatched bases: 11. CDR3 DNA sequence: TGTGCCAGCTGGCCGGGAGCGGGATTGGATACGCAGTATTTT. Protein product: CASWPGAGLDTQYF.

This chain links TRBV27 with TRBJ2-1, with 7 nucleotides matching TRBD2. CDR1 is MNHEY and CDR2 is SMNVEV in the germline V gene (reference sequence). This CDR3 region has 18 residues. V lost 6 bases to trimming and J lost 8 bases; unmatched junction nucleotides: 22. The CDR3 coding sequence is TGTGCCAGCAGCCCTCGGGGGGTCAGGACCCACTTCTTGGATGAGCAGTTCTTC. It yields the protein CASSPRGVRTHFLDEQFF.

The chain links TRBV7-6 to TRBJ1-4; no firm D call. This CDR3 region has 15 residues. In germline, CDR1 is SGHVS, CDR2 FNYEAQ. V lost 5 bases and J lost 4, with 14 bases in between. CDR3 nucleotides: TGTGCCAGCAGCCCCCGTGGTCGCAGTAATGAAAAACTGTTTTTT. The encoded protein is CASSPRGRSNEKLFF.

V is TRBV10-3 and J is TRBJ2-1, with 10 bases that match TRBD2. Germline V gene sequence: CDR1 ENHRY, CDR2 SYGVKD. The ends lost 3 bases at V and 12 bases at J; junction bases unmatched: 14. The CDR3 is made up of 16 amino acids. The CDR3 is CAISEPGLARQVGQFF. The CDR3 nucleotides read TGTGCCATCAGTGAACCGGGACTAGCGAGACAAGTCGGGCAGTTCTTC.

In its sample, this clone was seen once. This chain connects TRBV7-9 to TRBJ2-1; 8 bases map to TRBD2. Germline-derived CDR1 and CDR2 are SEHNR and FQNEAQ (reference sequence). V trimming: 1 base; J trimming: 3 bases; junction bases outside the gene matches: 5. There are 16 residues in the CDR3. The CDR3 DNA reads TGTGCCAGCAGCTTAGGTGCGGGAGGAAGCTACAATGAGCAGTTCTTC. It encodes CASSLGAGGSYNEQFF.

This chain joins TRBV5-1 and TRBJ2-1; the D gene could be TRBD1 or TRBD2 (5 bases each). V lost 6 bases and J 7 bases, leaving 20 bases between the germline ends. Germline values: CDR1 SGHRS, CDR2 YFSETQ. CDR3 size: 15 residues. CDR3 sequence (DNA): TGCGCCAGCACCCATGACTGGGGGAAATGGAATGAGCAGTTCTTC. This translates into CASTHDWGKWNEQFF.

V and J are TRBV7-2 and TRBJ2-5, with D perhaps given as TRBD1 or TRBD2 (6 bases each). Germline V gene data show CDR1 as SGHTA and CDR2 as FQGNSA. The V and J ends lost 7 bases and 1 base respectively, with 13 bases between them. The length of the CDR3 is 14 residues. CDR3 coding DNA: TGTGCCAGCAAACTACAGGGAGGCCAAGAGACCCAGTACTTC. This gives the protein CASKLQGGQETQYF.

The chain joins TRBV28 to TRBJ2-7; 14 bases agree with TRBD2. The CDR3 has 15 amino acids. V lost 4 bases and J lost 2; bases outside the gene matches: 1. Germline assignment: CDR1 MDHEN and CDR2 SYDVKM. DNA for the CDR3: TGTGCCAGCAGTTCGGGACTAGCGGGGGCCTACGAGCAGTACTTC. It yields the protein CASSSGLAGAYEQYF.

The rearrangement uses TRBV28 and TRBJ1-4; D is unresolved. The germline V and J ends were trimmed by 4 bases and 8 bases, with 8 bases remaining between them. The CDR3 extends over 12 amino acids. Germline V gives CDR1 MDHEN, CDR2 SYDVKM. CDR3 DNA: TGTGCCAGCAGTTCGGGGTTCGAAAAACTGTTTTTT. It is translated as CASSSGFEKLFF.

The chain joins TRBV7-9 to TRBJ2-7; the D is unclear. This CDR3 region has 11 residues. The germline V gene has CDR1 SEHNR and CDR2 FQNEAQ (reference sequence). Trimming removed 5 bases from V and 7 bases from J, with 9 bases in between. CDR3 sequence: CASSPGREQYF. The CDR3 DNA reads TGTGCCAGCAGCCCCGGACGAGAGCAGTACTTC.

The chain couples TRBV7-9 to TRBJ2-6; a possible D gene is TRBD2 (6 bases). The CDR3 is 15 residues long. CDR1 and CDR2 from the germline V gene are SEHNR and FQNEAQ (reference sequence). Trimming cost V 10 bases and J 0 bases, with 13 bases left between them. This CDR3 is CATLGGTSGANVLTF. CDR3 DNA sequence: TGTGCCACCCTTGGGGGGACCTCTGGGGCCAACGTCCTGACTTTC.

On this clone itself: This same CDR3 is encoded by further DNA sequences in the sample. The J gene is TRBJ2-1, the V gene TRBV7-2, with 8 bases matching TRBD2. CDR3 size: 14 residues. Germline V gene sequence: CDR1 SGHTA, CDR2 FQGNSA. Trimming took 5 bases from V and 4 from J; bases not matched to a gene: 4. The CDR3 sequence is CASSLGLAYNEQFF. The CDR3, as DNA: TGTGCCAGCAGCCTCGGACTAGCATACAATGAGCAGTTCTTC.

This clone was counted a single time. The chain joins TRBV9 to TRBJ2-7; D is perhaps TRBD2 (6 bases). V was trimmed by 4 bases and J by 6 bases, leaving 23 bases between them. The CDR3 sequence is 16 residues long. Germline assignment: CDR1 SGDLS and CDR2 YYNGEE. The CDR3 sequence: CASSPRGLTSFGEQYF. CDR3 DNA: TGTGCCAGCAGCCCACGAGGGCTCACTAGCTTCGGCGAGCAGTACTTC.

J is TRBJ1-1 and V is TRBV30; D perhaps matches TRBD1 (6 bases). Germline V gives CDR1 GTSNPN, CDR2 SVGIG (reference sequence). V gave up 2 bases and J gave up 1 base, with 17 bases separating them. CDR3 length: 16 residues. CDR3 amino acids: CAWSYLNGGANTEAFF. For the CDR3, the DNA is TGTGCCTGGAGTTACCTGAATGGGGGGGCGAACACTGAAGCTTTCTTT.

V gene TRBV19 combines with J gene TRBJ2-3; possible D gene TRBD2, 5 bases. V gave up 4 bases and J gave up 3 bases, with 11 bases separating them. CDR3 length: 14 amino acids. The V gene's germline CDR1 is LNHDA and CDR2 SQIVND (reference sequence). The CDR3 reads CASSTSGKTDTQYF. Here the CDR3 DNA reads TGTGCCAGTAGTACATCCGGGAAGACAGATACGCAGTATTTT.

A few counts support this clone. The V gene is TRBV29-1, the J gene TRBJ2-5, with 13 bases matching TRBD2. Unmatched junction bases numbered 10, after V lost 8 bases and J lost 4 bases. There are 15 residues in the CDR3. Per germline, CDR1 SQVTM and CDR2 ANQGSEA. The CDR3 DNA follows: TGCAGCATACTAGGGACTAGCGGGAACGGAGAGACCCAGTACTTC. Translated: CSILGTSGNGETQYF.

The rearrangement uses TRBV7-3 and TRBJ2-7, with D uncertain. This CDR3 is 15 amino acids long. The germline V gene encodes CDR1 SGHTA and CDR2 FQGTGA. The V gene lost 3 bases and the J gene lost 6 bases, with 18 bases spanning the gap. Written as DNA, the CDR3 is TGTGCCAGCAGCTTGGAGTTGGTCGGAACCCTCGAGCAGTACTTC. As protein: CASSLELVGTLEQYF.

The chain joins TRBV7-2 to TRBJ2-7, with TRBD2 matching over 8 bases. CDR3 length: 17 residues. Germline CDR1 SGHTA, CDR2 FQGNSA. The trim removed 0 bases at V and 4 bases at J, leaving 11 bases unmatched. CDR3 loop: CASSLAPLRGRRYEQYF. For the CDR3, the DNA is TGTGCCAGCAGCTTAGCCCCCCTTCGCGGGAGGAGGTACGAGCAGTACTTC. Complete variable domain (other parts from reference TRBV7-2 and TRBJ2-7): GAGVSQSPSNKVTEKGKDVELRCDPISGHTALYWYRQSLGQGLEFLIYFQGNSAPDKSGLPSDRFSAERTGGSVSTLTIQRTQQEDSAVYLCASSLAPLRGRRYEQYFGPGTRLTVT.

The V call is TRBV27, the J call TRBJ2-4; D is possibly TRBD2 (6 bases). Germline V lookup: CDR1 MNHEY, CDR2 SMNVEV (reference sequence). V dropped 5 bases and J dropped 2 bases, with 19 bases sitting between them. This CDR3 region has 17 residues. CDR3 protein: CASSRRGGEETKNIQYF. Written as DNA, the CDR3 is TGTGCCAGCAGTAGGCGAGGCGGGGAGGAGACCAAAAACATTCAGTACTTC.

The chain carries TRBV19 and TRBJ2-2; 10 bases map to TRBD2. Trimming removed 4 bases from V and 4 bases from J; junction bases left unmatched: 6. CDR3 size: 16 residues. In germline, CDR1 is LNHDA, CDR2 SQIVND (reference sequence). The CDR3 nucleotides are TGTGCCAGTAGTACCCTAGCGGGAGTAGGCACCGGGGAGCTGTTTTTT. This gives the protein CASSTLAGVGTGELFF.